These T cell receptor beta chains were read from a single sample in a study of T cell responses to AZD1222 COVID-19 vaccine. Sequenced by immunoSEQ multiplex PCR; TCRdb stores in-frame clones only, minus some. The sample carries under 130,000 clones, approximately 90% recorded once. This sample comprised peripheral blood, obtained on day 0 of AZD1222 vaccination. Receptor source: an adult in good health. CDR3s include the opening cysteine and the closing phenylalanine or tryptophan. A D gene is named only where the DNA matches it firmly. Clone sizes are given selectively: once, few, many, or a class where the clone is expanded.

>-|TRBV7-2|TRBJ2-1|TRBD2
CASSLGTSGTDEQFF
TGTGCCAGCAGCTTAGGGACTAGCGGGACTGATGAGCAGTTCTTC
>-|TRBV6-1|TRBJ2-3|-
CASSEAGGTQYF
TGTGCCAGCAGTGAGGCCGGGGGCACGCAGTATTTT
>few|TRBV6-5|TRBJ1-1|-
CASSTDRGYTEAFF
TGTGCCAGCAGCACGGACCGGGGGTACACTGAAGCTTTCTTT
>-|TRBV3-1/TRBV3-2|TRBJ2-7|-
CASSPADSSSYEQYF
TGTGCCAGCAGCCCGGCGGACAGTAGCTCCTACGAGCAGTACTTC
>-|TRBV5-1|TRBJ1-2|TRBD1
CASSISGTAYGYTF
TGCGCCAGCAGCATCTCCGGGACAGCATATGGCTACACCTTC
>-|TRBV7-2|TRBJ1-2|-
CASSWGNYGYTF
TGTGCCAGCAGCTGGGGGAACTATGGCTACACCTTC
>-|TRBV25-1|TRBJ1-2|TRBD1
CASSAGTGKGYTF
TGTGCCAGCAGCGCTGGGACAGGGAAAGGCTACACCTTC
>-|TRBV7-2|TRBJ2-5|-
CASSLVWGYRETQYF
TGTGCCAGCAGCTTAGTGTGGGGGTATCGAGAGACCCAGTACTTC
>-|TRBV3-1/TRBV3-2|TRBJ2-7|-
CASSQEVSFSYEQYF
TGTGCCAGCAGCCAAGAGGTCAGTTTCTCCTACGAGCAGTACTTC
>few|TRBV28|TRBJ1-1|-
CASSLWSKNTEAFF
TGTGCCAGCAGTTTATGGTCCAAGAACACTGAAGCTTTCTTT
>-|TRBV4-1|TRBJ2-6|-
CASSLGSGANVLTF
TGCGCCAGCAGCCTGGGCTCTGGGGCCAACGTCCTGACTTTC
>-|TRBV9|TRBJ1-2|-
CASSVQGDYTF
TGTGCCAGCAGCGTACAGGGAGACTACACCTTC
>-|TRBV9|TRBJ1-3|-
CASSVGGSGGNTIYF
TGTGCCAGCAGCGTAGGGGGGAGTGGTGGAAACACCATATATTTT
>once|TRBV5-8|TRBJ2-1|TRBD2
CASSTDSGRYNEQFF
TGTGCCAGCAGCACTGATAGCGGGAGGTACAATGAGCAGTTCTTC
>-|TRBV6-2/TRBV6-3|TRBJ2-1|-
CASSHTGNEQFF
TGTGCCAGCAGCCATACAGGGAATGAGCAGTTCTTC
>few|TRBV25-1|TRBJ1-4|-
CASSESTTNEKLFF
TGTGCCAGCAGTGAATCAACAACTAATGAAAAACTGTTTTTT
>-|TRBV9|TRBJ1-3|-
CASSQTVGNTIYF
TGTGCCAGCAGCCAGACGGTGGGAAACACCATATATTTT
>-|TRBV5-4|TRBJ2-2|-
CASSRTTGELFF
TGTGCCAGCAGCAGAACGACCGGGGAGCTGTTTTTT
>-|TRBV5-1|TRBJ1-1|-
CASSLNVMNTEAFF
TGCGCCAGCAGCTTGAATGTTATGAACACTGAAGCTTTCTTT
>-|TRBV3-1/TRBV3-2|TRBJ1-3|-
CASRDETGSGNTIYF
TGTGCCAGCAGGGATGAGACAGGCTCTGGAAACACCATATATTTT
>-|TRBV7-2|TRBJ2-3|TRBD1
CASIPGGRTDTQYF
TGTGCCAGCATCCCAGGGGGCCGCACAGATACGCAGTATTTT
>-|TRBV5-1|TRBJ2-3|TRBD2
CASSNRLAGGPSLPKTDTQYF
TGCGCCAGCAGCAACCGACTAGCGGGAGGGCCCAGCCTGCCTAAGACAGATACGCAGTATTTT
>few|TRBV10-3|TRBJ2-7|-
CAISQGLRNRKQYF
TGTGCCATCAGTCAGGGGCTTCGTAATAGGAAGCAGTACTTC
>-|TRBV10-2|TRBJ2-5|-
CASSESGEATQYF
TGCGCCAGCAGTGAGTCGGGCGAGGCGACCCAGTACTTC
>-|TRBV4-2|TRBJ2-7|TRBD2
CASSRSGTMDYEQYF
TGTGCCAGCAGCCGATCCGGGACTATGGACTACGAGCAGTACTTC
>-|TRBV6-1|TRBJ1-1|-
CASSPDSSTEAFF
TGTGCCAGCAGCCCGGACAGTTCCACTGAAGCTTTCTTT
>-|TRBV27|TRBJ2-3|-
CASSLFGRSSTDTQYF
TGTGCCAGCAGTTTATTTGGGCGATCTAGCACAGATACGCAGTATTTT
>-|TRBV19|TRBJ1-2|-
CASSPGTEYGYTF
TGTGCCAGTAGCCCCGGGACGGAGTATGGCTACACCTTC
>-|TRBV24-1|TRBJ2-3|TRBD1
CATRQGWGTDTQYF
TGTGCCACCCGACAGGGGTGGGGCACAGATACGCAGTATTTT
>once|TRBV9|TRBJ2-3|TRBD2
CASSASGTGATDTQYF
TGTGCCAGCAGCGCTAGCGGGACGGGGGCAACAGATACGCAGTATTTT
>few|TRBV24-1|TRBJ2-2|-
CATSGVGRELFF
TGTGCCACCAGTGGGGTAGGGAGGGAGCTGTTTTTT
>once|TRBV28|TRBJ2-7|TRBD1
CASTPSGTGYPYEQYF
TGTGCCAGCACCCCATCCGGGACAGGTTACCCCTACGAGCAGTACTTC
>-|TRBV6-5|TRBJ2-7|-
CASGGYTYEQYF
TGTGCCAGCGGCGGGTATACCTACGAGCAGTACTTC
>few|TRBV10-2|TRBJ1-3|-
CASSESGAASSGNTIYF
TGCGCCAGCAGTGAGTCGGGGGCTGCCAGCTCTGGAAACACCATATATTTT
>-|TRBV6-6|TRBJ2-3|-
CASSRGDTQYF
TGTGCCAGCAGTCGTGGAGATACGCAGTATTTT
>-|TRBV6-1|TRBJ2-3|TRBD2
CASSEETSGSADTQYF
TGTGCCAGCAGTGAAGAGACTAGCGGGAGTGCAGATACGCAGTATTTT
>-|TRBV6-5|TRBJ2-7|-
CASCSRGGIYEQYF
TGTGCCAGCTGCTCCAGGGGAGGCATATACGAGCAGTACTTC
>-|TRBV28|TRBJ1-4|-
CASSLVTTTNEKLFF
TGTGCCAGCAGTCTCGTCACAACAACTAATGAAAAACTGTTTTTT
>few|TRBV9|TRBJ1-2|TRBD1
CASSVGGQGNYGYTF
TGTGCCAGCAGCGTAGGAGGACAGGGAAACTATGGCTACACCTTC
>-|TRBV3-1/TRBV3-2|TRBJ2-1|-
CASSQDSGAYNEQFF
TGTGCCAGCAGCCAAGACAGCGGAGCCTACAATGAGCAGTTCTTC
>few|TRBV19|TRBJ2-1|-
CASSKRLWGVDNEQFF
TGTGCCAGTAGTAAAAGATTATGGGGGGTGGACAATGAGCAGTTCTTC
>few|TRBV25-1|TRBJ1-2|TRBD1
CASSESGGRGYTF
TGTGCCAGCAGTGAATCAGGGGGCCGGGGCTACACCTTC
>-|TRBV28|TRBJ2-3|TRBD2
CASKAAGGSDTQYF
TGTGCCAGCAAGGCGGCGGGAGGTAGCGATACGCAGTATTTT
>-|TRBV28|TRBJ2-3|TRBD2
CASSKGLAGALGDTQYF
TGTGCCAGCAGTAAGGGACTAGCGGGAGCCCTGGGAGATACGCAGTATTTT
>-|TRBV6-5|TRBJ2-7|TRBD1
CASSPGTGPLEQYF
TGTGCCAGCAGTCCCGGGACAGGGCCACTCGAGCAGTACTTC
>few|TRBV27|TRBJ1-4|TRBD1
CASSSPDRAGEKLFF
TGTGCCAGCAGTTCCCCGGACAGGGCGGGAGAAAAACTGTTTTTT
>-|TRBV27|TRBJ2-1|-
CASSFERPPYNEQFF
TGTGCCAGCAGTTTCGAGCGGCCCCCCTACAATGAGCAGTTCTTC
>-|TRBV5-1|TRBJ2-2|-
CASSTTMNTGELFF
TGCGCCAGCAGCACAACCATGAACACCGGGGAGCTGTTTTTT